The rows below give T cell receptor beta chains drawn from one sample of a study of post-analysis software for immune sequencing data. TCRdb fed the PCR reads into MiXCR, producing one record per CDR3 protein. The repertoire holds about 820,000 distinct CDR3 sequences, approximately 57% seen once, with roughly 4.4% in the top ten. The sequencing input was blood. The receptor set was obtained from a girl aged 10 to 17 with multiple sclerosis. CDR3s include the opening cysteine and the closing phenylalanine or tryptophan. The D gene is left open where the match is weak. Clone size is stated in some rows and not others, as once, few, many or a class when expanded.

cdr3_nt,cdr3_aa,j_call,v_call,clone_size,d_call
TGTGCCAGCAGCGTGAGCGGGGGATATAAAGAGACCCAGTACTTC,CASSVSGGYKETQYF,TRBJ2-5,TRBV9,NA,TRBD2
TGCAGTGCATACAGGGGTTGGAGGGAAGAGACCCAGTACTTC,CSAYRGWREETQYF,TRBJ2-5,TRBV20-1,few,NA
TGCAGTGCTAGACCTATCAGAGAACAGGGAAACAGCAATTCACCCCTCCACTTT,CSARPIREQGNSNSPLHF,TRBJ1-6,TRBV20-1,NA,NA
TGCAGCGTTGGACTAGATGCGCAGTATTTT,CSVGLDAQYF,TRBJ2-3,TRBV29-1,NA,NA
TGCAGCGTTGAAGATCGCCCAGGCGGGGGCACTGAAGCTTTCTTT,CSVEDRPGGGTEAFF,TRBJ1-1,TRBV29-1,few,NA
TGTGCCAGCAGCCCCGACAGCAACTACGAGCAGTACTTC,CASSPDSNYEQYF,TRBJ2-7,TRBV7-9,few,NA
TGTGCCAGCAGTTTTGCCGGGACTAAAAGCACAGATACGCAGTATTTT,CASSFAGTKSTDTQYF,TRBJ2-3,TRBV12-3/TRBV12-4,NA,TRBD2
TGTGCCAGCAGTGAAAAGGTAGTGAGAGTGGGCAATCAGCCCCAGCATTTT,CASSEKVVRVGNQPQHF,TRBJ1-5,TRBV2,NA,NA
TGTGCCAGCACCCAGGGACCGAGCTCCTACGAGCAGTACTTC,CASTQGPSSYEQYF,TRBJ2-7,TRBV6-5,few,NA
TGCGCCAGCAGCCACCCTGACGCAACTAATGAAAAACTGTTTTTT,CASSHPDATNEKLFF,TRBJ1-4,TRBV4-1,NA,NA
TGTGCCAGCAGTGGACAGGGGGGCAGCACAGATACGCGGTATTTT,CASSGQGGSTDTRYF,TRBJ2-3,TRBV2,NA,TRBD1
TGTGCCAGCAGTGTAACTAGCGGGGGAGAGAATGAGCAGTTCTTC,CASSVTSGGENEQFF,TRBJ2-1,TRBV6-4,few,TRBD2
TGCAGTGCTGACCCGGACAGAGGGACGGAGACCCAGTACTTC,CSADPDRGTETQYF,TRBJ2-5,TRBV20-1,few,NA
TGCAGTGCTAGCCGATCGGAGGGAGCAGATACGCAGTATTTT,CSASRSEGADTQYF,TRBJ2-3,TRBV20-1,NA,NA
TGTGCCAGCAGTCCGAGGACTAGCGCCTGGGAGACCCAGTACTTC,CASSPRTSAWETQYF,TRBJ2-5,TRBV6-5,NA,TRBD2
TGCAGCGTTGATGGGGACCAAGGGTGGAGGGAGACCCAGTACTTC,CSVDGDQGWRETQYF,TRBJ2-5,TRBV29-1,NA,NA
TGTGCCAGCAGTTTCGGGGGCCTGACTTACGAGCAGTACTTC,CASSFGGLTYEQYF,TRBJ2-7,TRBV12-3/TRBV12-4,NA,NA
TGTGCCAGCAGCCCTTCTGGGAGGGATATTACCTACGAGCAGTACTTC,CASSPSGRDITYEQYF,TRBJ2-7,TRBV7-9,few,TRBD2
TGTGCCAGCCTACTTTGGTCTGGGGCCAACGTCCTGACTTTC,CASLLWSGANVLTF,TRBJ2-6,TRBV7-2,NA,NA
TGTGCCAGCAGCTTGGTGGGCGGGAGGGCCGAAGATGAGCAGTTCTTC,CASSLVGGRAEDEQFF,TRBJ2-1,TRBV5-5,once,TRBD2
TGTGCCAGCAGCTCCCCGCGGACAGGGGGCGCAGAAGGGGCCAACGTCCTGACTTTC,CASSSPRTGGAEGANVLTF,TRBJ2-6,TRBV7-3,few,TRBD1
TGTGCCAGCAGCGAGGGGCCACCCGACTACGAGCAGTACTTC,CASSEGPPDYEQYF,TRBJ2-7,TRBV12-3/TRBV12-4,NA,NA
TGTGCCAGCAGCCCCAAGAGCGGGGGGGCTAGGGTCTCCGAGCAGTTCTTC,CASSPKSGGARVSEQFF,TRBJ2-1,TRBV7-3,NA,TRBD2
TGTGCCAGCTCACGTGCGGGTCTAGGGGAGCAGTACTTC,CASSRAGLGEQYF,TRBJ2-7,TRBV18,NA,NA
TGTGCCAGCAGCCCTCCGGGACTAGCGGGGTACACAGATACGCAGTATTTT,CASSPPGLAGYTDTQYF,TRBJ2-3,TRBV12-3/TRBV12-4,few,TRBD2
TGTGCCAGCTCACCGGGAGGGAAGAACTATGGCTACACCTTC,CASSPGGKNYGYTF,TRBJ1-2,TRBV18,NA,NA
TGCAGCGTGAGGGGATTAGCCCTTCGGGAGCAGTACTTC,CSVRGLALREQYF,TRBJ2-5,TRBV29-1,few,NA
TGCAGTGCTAGCCTACTAGCGGGAGTACGAGGTGAGCAGTTCTTC,CSASLLAGVRGEQFF,TRBJ2-1,TRBV20-1,NA,TRBD2